This record covers a single TCR beta chain. This clonotype showed up many times. There is no known antigen for this receptor. No base qualities exist here, and no much larger clone lies one base off it. Reading the germline V gene (reference sequence) gives CDR1 DFQATT and CDR2 SNEGSKA. Taken from cysteine to phenylalanine, the CDR3 has 12 residues. Only the CDR3 DNA stays, 36 bases, in frame from base 1. A distance of 6 bases separates the germline ends of V and J, which lose 3 bases and 2 bases respectively. The sample belongs to a study of CD8 T cells in ankylosing spondylitis (dated by TCRdb to 2016 to 2017). Context from the whole study: The study set out to find disease-linked TCR variants by profiling T cell receptor beta repertoires in ankylosing spondylitis patients and healthy donors. The whole study cohort included some 100 healthy donors and around 24 ankylosing spondylitis patients. Peripheral blood was sampled, and synovial fluid was also collected from ankylosing spondylitis patients. Results and caveats for the whole study, not just this receptor: The disease-linked clones were reported as significantly enriched in matched synovial fluid samples from ankylosing spondylitis patients. Some TCR beta motif variants had previously been reported in synovial fluid and blood of reactive arthritis patients, which suggested common disease-initiation mechanisms. Blood from ankylosing spondylitis patients appeared to be characterized by a TCR beta motif made up of several highly homologous amino acid variants. The disease-linked clones had a CD8+ phenotype and were found at relatively low frequencies in peripheral blood.

Sequenced using an Illumina HiSeq 2500. TCR beta libraries were prepared by quantitative 5'-RACE with molecular barcodes. The authors' pipeline ran thus. Disease-linked TCR variants were identified with a new computational method built on a probabilistic model of VDJ rearrangement. TCRdb redid the processing of the public reads, applying fastp at Q25 and MiXCR, and retained in-frame beta chains. CDR3 protein duplicates are merged, each entry listing the most common genes and DNA. TCRdb's processing, not the authors' own work, is the source of the V and J calls. In this sample the table shows about 130,000 distinct CDR3 sequences, over 6.5% of which occur a single time. The ten largest clonotypes hold 10% to 15% of the sample.

The sequenced sample was blood, either unsorted or a sorted T cell fraction (not recorded which). The chain uses TRBV20-1 and TRBJ2-3, with the D gene not clear enough to name. This receptor was obtained from a male donor with ankylosing spondylitis or in good health (not recorded which). The CDR3 region reads CSASGSTDTQYF. The sequence in DNA is TGCAGTGCTAGCGGATCCACAGATACGCAGTATTTT.